A single sample is the source of the 8 T cell receptor beta chains below, sequenced in a study of blood T cell repertoires in COVID-19. The repertoire was sequenced with immunoSEQ multiplex PCR; TCRdb's copy has only in-frame clones and lacks some. The sample lists fewer than 120,000 clones, about 75% occurring once. Sequenced: peripheral blood. The receptor set was obtained from a woman of 80 years or more with active or convalescent COVID-19.

V gene TRBV10-3 combines with J gene TRBJ2-7; 7 bases fit TRBD2. CDR1 is ENHRY, CDR2 SYGVKD, per germline. The V segment lost 8 bases and the J segment 4 bases; nucleotides outside the gene matches: 14. This CDR3 comprises 15 residues. CDR3 loop: CAIRKSSSGIYEQYF. The DNA of the CDR3 is TGTGCCATCCGGAAGTCCTCTAGCGGTATATACGAGCAGTACTTC.

The gene calls are TRBV10-1 and TRBJ2-1; TRBD2 matches 14 bases. The CDR3 runs to 17 residues. V shed 3 bases, J shed 7 bases, and the junction held 8 bases outside the gene matches. In germline, CDR1 is WNHNN, CDR2 SYGVQD (reference sequence). The CDR3 here is CASSEGTSGSGMNEQFF. CDR3 sequence (DNA): TGCGCCAGCAGTGAAGGGACTAGCGGGAGCGGTATGAATGAGCAGTTCTTC.

The chain has TRBV7-9 and TRBJ1-1, with D maybe TRBD1 (5 bases). V lost 2 bases to trimming and J lost 2 bases, with 9 bases between them. CDR3 length equals 14 residues. Germline V CDR1 and CDR2: SEHNR, FQNEAQ (reference sequence). The CDR3 nucleotides read TGTGCCAGCAGCTTATATCAGGGTAACACTGAAGCTTTCTTT. This encodes CASSLYQGNTEAFF.

This sequence joins TRBV5-1 and TRBJ2-3, with D possibly being TRBD1 (6 bases). This CDR3 region has 14 residues. Germline V CDR1 and CDR2: SGHRS, YFSETQ. V lost 4 bases, J lost 6 bases, and 15 bases lay in between. Written as DNA, the CDR3 is TGCGCCAGCAGCACCTACAGGGCGGCGGATACGCAGTATTTT. Amino acid sequence: CASSTYRAADTQYF.

This chain joins TRBV12-5 and TRBJ2-1; D may be TRBD2 (5 bases). The V and J ends lost 4 bases and 6 bases respectively, with 13 bases between them. Per the germline V gene, CDR1 is LGHNT and CDR2 is FRNRAP. CDR3 length equals 14 residues. The CDR3 coding sequence is TGTGCTAGTGGTTCGGGGTCCCCTGGCAATGAGCAGTTCTTC. Translating it yields CASGSGSPGNEQFF.

The chain is built from TRBV5-8 and TRBJ1-1, with D perhaps matching TRBD1 (5 bases). CDR1 and CDR2 (germline): SGHTS, YDEGEE. The V gene lost 7 bases and the J gene lost 2 bases, with 15 bases spanning the gap. This CDR3 has 14 residues. The CDR3 DNA reads as TGTGCCAGCGGGGCAAGGAACGCAAACACTGAAGCTTTCTTT. Protein sequence: CASGARNANTEAFF.

The chain links TRBV18 to TRBJ2-5; 7 bases line up with TRBD1. V lost 4 bases to trimming and J lost 4 bases; unmatched junction nucleotides: 0. Per the germline V gene, CDR1 is KGHSH and CDR2 is LQKENI. This CDR3 spans 12 amino acids. The CDR3 sequence is CASSRTGETQYF. CDR3 bases: TGTGCCAGCTCACGGACAGGAGAGACCCAGTACTTC.

The chain couples TRBV11-2 to TRBJ2-3; TRBD2 matches 10 bases. CDR3 length: 17 residues. The V segment lost 0 bases and the J segment 3 bases; nucleotides outside the gene matches: 6. The germline V gene has CDR1 SGHAT and CDR2 FQNNGV. CDR3 sequence reads: CASSLDLAGVMTDTQYF. The CDR3 DNA reads TGTGCCAGCAGCTTAGACCTAGCGGGAGTGATGACAGATACGCAGTATTTT.